The clone carrying this TCR beta chain was detected a few times. The antigen remains unidentified. This record comes from a study of molecular identifiers for immune sequencing clone quantification. Study-wide findings and caveats: Clones above 20 RNA copies contained over 97% of effector molecules and under 1% of naive molecules.

Using its own MiXCR run on the PCR reads, TCRdb lists one record per CDR3 protein. This repertoire shows 300,000 to 350,000 distinct CDR3 sequences, roughly a fifth found once; its top ten account for approximately 0.84%. Sorting captured naive CD8 T cells as CD8+CD4-CCR7+CD45RA+. This CDR3 is 19 amino acids long. V lost 6 bases and J lost 0; bases outside the gene matches: 11. Looked up from germline, CDR1 is SGHDN and CDR2 is FVKESK. Source material: naive CD8+ T cells from blood, with Jurkat cell RNA spiked in. This sample's subset: FACS-sorted CD8+CD4-CCR7+CD45RA+ naive T cells. The receptor was derived from a human donor in good health. Some libraries in this study had Jurkat cell RNA spiked in. V usage is TRBV14 and J usage is TRBJ2-3; TRBD2 matches at 14 bases. The CDR3 is CASRPSGTSGGPSTDTQYF. The CDR3, as DNA: TGTGCCAGCAGGCCTTCCGGGACTAGCGGGGGACCAAGCACAGATACGCAGTATTTT.